Listed below are T cell receptor beta chains from one sample, sequenced in a study of cytomegalovirus exposure and HLA in healthy donors. Measured with immunoSEQ multiplex PCR; TCRdb has only the in-frame clones, and not every one. There are fewer than 200,000 clones in the sample; around 81% occur only once, and 2.5% to 3.5% lies in the top ten. The source material was PBMCs. These receptors all stem from a young woman in good health and CMV-seropositive. Each CDR3 is given with its conserved first and last residue. D genes are given only for firm matches. Clone size is not always given. Where it is, it says once, few, many or a class for expanded clones.

abundance	j_gene	d_gene	v_gene	CDR3aa	CDR3nt
.	TRBJ1-1	.	TRBV29-1	CSVDSLPGQPDTEAFF	TGCAGCGTTGATTCCTTACCGGGACAACCTGACACTGAAGCTTTCTTT
.	TRBJ2-7	.	TRBV6-6	CASSYPGRGREQYF	TGTGCCAGCAGTTACCCCGGCAGGGGAAGAGAGCAGTACTTC
.	TRBJ1-2	TRBD1	TRBV2	CASGPGTGYGYTF	TGTGCCAGCGGACCCGGGACAGGGTATGGCTACACCTTC
.	TRBJ2-3	.	TRBV2	CASRTGTDTQYF	TGTGCCAGCAGGACAGGCACAGATACGCAGTATTTT
.	TRBJ2-1	.	TRBV11-2	CASSLLKRTAGIQFF	TGTGCCAGCAGCTTATTAAAAAGGACCGCGGGGATCCAGTTCTTC
.	TRBJ2-1	TRBD1	TRBV2	CASSATGLEQFF	TGTGCCAGCAGCGCGACAGGGCTGGAGCAGTTCTTC
.	TRBJ2-3	.	TRBV5-8	CASSLASGGTDTQYF	TGTGCCAGCAGCTTGGCTTCAGGGGGCACAGATACGCAGTATTTT
.	TRBJ1-2	.	TRBV5-6	CASSPGGIGYTF	TGTGCCAGCAGCCCGGGGGGGATTGGCTACACCTTC
few	TRBJ2-7	TRBD2	TRBV9	CASAPGTSSEQYF	TGTGCCAGCGCCCCCGGGACTAGCTCCGAGCAGTACTTC
.	TRBJ1-3	.	TRBV27	CASGDGHSGNTIYF	TGTGCCAGCGGAGACGGACACTCTGGAAACACCATATATTTT
few	TRBJ1-2	.	TRBV29-1	CSVEVGLGYTF	TGCAGCGTTGAGGTTGGGCTTGGCTACACCTTC
.	TRBJ1-2	.	TRBV6-5	CASSYRRDSNYGYTF	TGTGCCAGCAGTTACCGGAGGGATTCTAACTATGGCTACACCTTC
.	TRBJ2-1	TRBD2	TRBV5-1	CASSSGLAGSYNEQFF	TGCGCCAGCAGTTCAGGACTAGCGGGGTCCTACAATGAGCAGTTCTTC
once	TRBJ2-6	.	TRBV9	CASGQSGANVLTF	TGTGCCAGCGGACAATCTGGGGCCAACGTCCTGACTTTC
.	TRBJ2-3	TRBD2	TRBV9	CATGTSPTDTQYF	TGTGCCACCGGGACTAGTCCCACAGATACGCAGTATTTT
.	TRBJ1-6	TRBD1	TRBV6-1	CASMVRGENSPLHF	TGTGCCAGCATGGTCAGGGGGGAGAATTCACCCCTCCACTTT
.	TRBJ1-5	.	TRBV15	CATSRLGANQPQHF	TGTGCCACCAGCAGATTGGGAGCCAATCAGCCCCAGCATTTT
once	TRBJ2-7	.	TRBV5-4	CASSLVRRGSYEQYF	TGTGCCAGCAGCTTGGTCAGACGGGGCTCCTACGAGCAGTACTTC
.	TRBJ2-7	.	TRBV5-1	CASSPTWTVNEQYF	TGCGCCAGCAGCCCTACCTGGACAGTCAACGAGCAGTACTTC
few	TRBJ2-3	TRBD1	TRBV19	CASMRQGDTDTQYF	TGTGCCAGTATGCGACAGGGAGACACAGATACGCAGTATTTT
.	TRBJ2-3	.	TRBV7-2	CASSFRRGTSSTDTQYF	TGTGCCAGCAGCTTCCGCAGGGGAACCTCTAGCACAGATACGCAGTATTTT
few	TRBJ1-2	TRBD1	TRBV7-9	CASSGTDYYGYTF	TGTGCCAGCAGCGGGACAGATTACTATGGCTACACCTTC
.	TRBJ1-1	.	TRBV6-1	CASSEMDRNTEAFF	TGTGCCAGCAGTGAAATGGACAGAAACACTGAAGCTTTCTTT
.	TRBJ1-2	.	TRBV9	CASSGATYGYTF	TGTGCCAGCAGCGGGGCGACCTATGGCTACACCTTC
once	TRBJ1-1	TRBD1	TRBV5-1	CASSTGTGGNTEAFF	TGCGCCAGCAGCACCGGGACAGGGGGGAACACTGAAGCTTTCTTT
.	TRBJ2-7	TRBD2	TRBV6-5	CASSYMGLADEQYF	TGTGCCAGCAGTTACATGGGACTAGCTGACGAGCAGTACTTC
.	TRBJ1-1	TRBD1	TRBV10-2	CAILLGTGDWNTEAFF	TGCGCCATCCTCCTAGGGACAGGGGATTGGAACACTGAAGCTTTCTTT
.	TRBJ2-2	TRBD1	TRBV7-9	CASSLGQGGGGELFF	TGTGCCAGCAGCTTGGGACAGGGTGGCGGCGGGGAGCTGTTTTTT
.	TRBJ2-1	TRBD2	TRBV7-8	CASSFAGEGYNEQFF	TGTGCCAGCAGCTTCGCGGGGGAGGGATACAATGAGCAGTTCTTC
.	TRBJ2-3	TRBD2	TRBV18	CASSPMGLAGTDTQYF	TGTGCCAGCTCACCTATGGGACTAGCGGGCACAGATACGCAGTATTTT
.	TRBJ2-3	.	TRBV19	CASSGTSRPDTQYF	TGTGCCAGTAGCGGGACTTCCCGGCCAGATACGCAGTATTTT
.	TRBJ2-3	TRBD1	TRBV7-2	CASSYSGTGADTQYF	TGTGCCAGCAGCTATTCCGGGACAGGGGCGGATACGCAGTATTTT
.	TRBJ2-3	.	TRBV15	CATSRGTGNTQYF	TGTGCCACCAGCCGAGGTACCGGGAACACGCAGTATTTT
.	TRBJ2-3	.	TRBV4-1	CASSQVVLLDTQYF	TGCGCCAGCAGCCAAGTAGTTTTACTAGATACGCAGTATTTT
.	TRBJ1-6	TRBD1	TRBV6-5	CASSGQGGSPLHF	TGTGCCAGCAGCGGACAGGGAGGATCACCCCTCCACTTT
.	TRBJ1-1	.	TRBV6-6	CASSTYREGAFF	TGTGCCAGCAGTACCTACAGGGAAGGCGCTTTCTTT
.	TRBJ2-2	TRBD2	TRBV18	CASSPGLANTGELFF	TGTGCCAGCTCACCGGGACTAGCGAACACCGGGGAGCTGTTTTTT
.	TRBJ2-2	TRBD1	TRBV5-1	CASSSRLTGESGGELFF	TGCGCCAGCAGCTCAAGGTTGACAGGGGAGAGTGGCGGGGAGCTGTTTTTT
.	TRBJ2-7	.	TRBV5-4	CASTSNRASYEQYF	TGTGCCAGCACCTCAAACAGGGCTAGCTACGAGCAGTACTTC
.	TRBJ1-2	TRBD1	TRBV19	CASSLRQGARNGYTF	TGTGCCAGTAGCTTGCGACAGGGGGCGAGGAATGGCTACACCTTC
.	TRBJ2-4	TRBD1	TRBV5-8	CASSRTGVIAKNIQYF	TGTGCCAGCAGCCGGACAGGGGTGATAGCCAAAAACATTCAGTACTTC
once	TRBJ2-1	TRBD2	TRBV19	CASSIGTSGLYNEQFF	TGTGCCAGTAGTATAGGGACTAGCGGGTTATACAATGAGCAGTTCTTC
.	TRBJ2-3	TRBD2	TRBV5-5	CASSWTSRDTQYF	TGTGCCAGCAGCTGGACTAGCAGGGATACGCAGTATTTT
.	TRBJ1-2	TRBD1	TRBV5-1	CASSPDRGGGYTF	TGCGCCAGCAGCCCAGACAGGGGTGGTGGCTACACCTTC
.	TRBJ2-6	.	TRBV9	CASSGWADKSSGANVLTF	TGTGCCAGCAGCGGATGGGCGGACAAGAGCTCTGGGGCCAACGTCCTGACTTTC
.	TRBJ1-1	.	TRBV29-1	CSVEAYGTTGPGTEAFF	TGCAGCGTTGAAGCTTACGGCACGACAGGCCCGGGCACTGAAGCTTTCTTT
.	TRBJ1-6	.	TRBV4-1	CASSQPGLNSPLHF	TGCGCCAGCAGCCAGCCAGGCCTTAATTCACCCCTCCACTTT
.	TRBJ2-3	.	TRBV5-4	CASSLYITDTQYF	TGTGCCAGCAGCCTGTATATCACAGATACGCAGTATTTT